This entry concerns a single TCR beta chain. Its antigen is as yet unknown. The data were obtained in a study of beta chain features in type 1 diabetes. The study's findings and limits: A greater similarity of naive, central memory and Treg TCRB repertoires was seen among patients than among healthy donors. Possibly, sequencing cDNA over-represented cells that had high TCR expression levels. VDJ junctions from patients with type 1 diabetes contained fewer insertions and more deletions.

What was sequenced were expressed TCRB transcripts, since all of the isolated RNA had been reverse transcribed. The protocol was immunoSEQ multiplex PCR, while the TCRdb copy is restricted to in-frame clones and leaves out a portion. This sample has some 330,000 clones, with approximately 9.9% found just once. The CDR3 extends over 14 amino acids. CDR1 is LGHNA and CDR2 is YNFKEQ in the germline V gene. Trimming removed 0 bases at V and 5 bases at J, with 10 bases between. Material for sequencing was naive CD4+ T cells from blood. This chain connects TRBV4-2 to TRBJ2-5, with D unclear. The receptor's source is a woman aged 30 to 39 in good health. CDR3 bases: TGTGCCAGCAGCCAAGAGCGACTCGGGGAGACCCAGTACTTC. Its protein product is CASSQERLGETQYF.